The following is a T cell receptor (beta chain) sequence with its context. The antigen is unknown. Just one base apart from a much larger clone, this may be a read error. Trimming shortened V by 3 bases and J by 10 bases, and 4 bases separated the two germline ends. The CDR3 covers 9 residues. Per the germline V gene, CDR1 is MRHNA and CDR2 is SNTAGT. This record comes from a study of blood T cells in healthy people across ages. Study-level points and caveats: More naive CD4+ cells and higher diversity were found in long-lived than in aged donors.

Donation came from healthy Caucasian individuals in Russia who were aged about 6 to 95. A sample-barcoded 5' primer and a J-beta primer mix were used in a second PCR of about 6 to 12 cycles. TCRdb re-analysed the 5' RACE reads in MiXCR, keeping a single row per CDR3 protein. The sample carries roughly 1,300,000 distinct CDR3 sequences, approximately 63% recorded once. Sample: blood. The receptor comes from a man aged 18 to 30 in good health. V usage is TRBV6-4 and J usage is TRBJ2-7, with unresolved D. CDR3 loop: CASSESQYF. In DNA, the CDR3 is TGTGCCAGCAGTGAGTCCCAGTACTTC.